One T cell receptor (beta chain) is described in this entry. The antigen remains unidentified. In TCRdb, the reads were re-called with MiXCR into one record per CDR3 protein. Among approximately 74,000 distinct CDR3 sequences listed, approximately 40% were seen once. This entry is derived from a study of T cell repertoires in cytomegalovirus infection. On the study more broadly: Recently described HLA-C-restricted plus well-studied HLA-B-restricted CMV epitopes were used.

Per germline, CDR1 SGHTA and CDR2 FQGTGA. The germline V and J ends were trimmed by 2 bases and 4 bases, with 17 bases remaining between them. The CDR3 extends over 16 amino acids. The study, taken as a whole, reports: There were HLA-C-restricted CMV-specific TCR beta clonotypes dominating the ex vivo response.

This sequence was found in a human donor in good health (CMV status not recorded). Some clones in this sample may be carry-over from other donors' samples. The V gene is TRBV7-3, the J gene TRBJ1-1; D possibly corresponds to TRBD1 (5 bases). The material sequenced was CD8+ T cells from cultured PBMCs, taken from culture after CMV antigen stimulation. This CDR3 reads CASSLGAPGVGTEAFF. DNA of the CDR3: TGTGCCAGCAGCTTAGGGGCCCCAGGCGTCGGCACTGAAGCTTTCTTT.